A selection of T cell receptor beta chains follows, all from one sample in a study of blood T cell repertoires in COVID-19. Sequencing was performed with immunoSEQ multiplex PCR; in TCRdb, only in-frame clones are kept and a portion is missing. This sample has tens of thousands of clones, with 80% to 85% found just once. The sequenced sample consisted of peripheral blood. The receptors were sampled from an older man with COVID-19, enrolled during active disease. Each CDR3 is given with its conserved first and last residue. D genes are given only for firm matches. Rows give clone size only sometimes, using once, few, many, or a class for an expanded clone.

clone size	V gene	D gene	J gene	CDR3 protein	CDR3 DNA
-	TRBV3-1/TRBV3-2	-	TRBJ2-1	CASSQNPSSYNEQFF	TGTGCCAGCAGCCAAAACCCGAGCTCCTACAATGAGCAGTTCTTC
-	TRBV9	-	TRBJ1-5	CASSVSGGEDQPQHF	TGTGCCAGCAGCGTATCGGGGGGCGAGGATCAGCCCCAGCATTTT
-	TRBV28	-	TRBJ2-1	CASSLGNHRVNEQFF	TGTGCCAGCAGTTTAGGGAATCACAGGGTCAATGAGCAGTTCTTC
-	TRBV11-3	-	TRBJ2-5	CASSLIGGETQYF	TGTGCCAGCAGCTTAATCGGTGGAGAGACCCAGTACTTC
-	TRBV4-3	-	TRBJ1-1	CASSQGAGRGVNTEAFF	TGCGCCAGCAGCCAAGGCGCCGGCAGGGGAGTGAACACTGAAGCTTTCTTT
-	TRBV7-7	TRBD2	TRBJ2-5	CASSWRGGLGETQYF	TGTGCCAGCAGCTGGCGGGGGGGCCTCGGGGAGACCCAGTACTTC
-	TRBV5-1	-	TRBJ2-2	CASSFREDGELFF	TGCGCCAGCAGCTTTAGGGAGGACGGGGAGCTGTTTTTT
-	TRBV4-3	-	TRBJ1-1	CASSQGTGSTEAFF	TGCGCCAGCAGCCAAGGAACAGGGAGTACTGAAGCTTTCTTT
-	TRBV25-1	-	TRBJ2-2	CARLDSNTGELFF	TGTGCCAGGTTGGACAGTAACACCGGGGAGCTGTTTTTT
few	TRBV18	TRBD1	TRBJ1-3	CASSEDRLENTIYF	TGTGCCAGCTCAGAGGACAGGTTGGAAAACACCATATATTTT
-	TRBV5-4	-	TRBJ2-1	CASSSTGRGPYNEQFF	TGTGCCAGCAGCTCAACCGGGAGGGGGCCTTACAATGAGCAGTTCTTC
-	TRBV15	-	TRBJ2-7	CATSRDLGMTYEQYF	TGTGCCACCAGCAGAGATCTGGGCATGACCTACGAGCAGTACTTC
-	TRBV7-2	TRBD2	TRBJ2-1	CASSLRTSVEQFF	TGTGCCAGCAGCCTCCGGACTAGTGTTGAGCAGTTCTTC
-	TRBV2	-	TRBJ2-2	CASTQARAGELFF	TGTGCCAGTACCCAAGCCCGGGCCGGGGAGCTGTTTTTT
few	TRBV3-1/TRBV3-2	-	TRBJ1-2	CASSQPFGPNYGYTF	TGTGCCAGCAGCCAACCCTTTGGCCCTAACTATGGCTACACCTTC
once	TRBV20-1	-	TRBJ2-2	CSARAPGELFF	TGCAGTGCTAGGGCTCCCGGGGAGCTGTTTTTT
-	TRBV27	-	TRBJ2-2	CASKRAGAYTGELFF	TGTGCCAGCAAGCGGGCGGGGGCCTACACCGGGGAGCTGTTTTTT
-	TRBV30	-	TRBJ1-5	CAWSPSLDQPQHF	TGTGCCTGGAGTCCTTCTCTCGATCAGCCCCAGCATTTT
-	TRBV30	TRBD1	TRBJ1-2	CAWSSDRGWYGYTF	TGTGCCTGGAGTTCGGACAGGGGGTGGTATGGCTACACCTTC
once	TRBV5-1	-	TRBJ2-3	CASSLTGPSTDTQYF	TGCGCCAGCAGCTTAACAGGGCCAAGCACAGATACGCAGTATTTT
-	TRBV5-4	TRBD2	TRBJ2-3	CASSSGRTSGADTQYF	TGTGCCAGCAGCTCGGGCCGGACTAGCGGCGCAGATACGCAGTATTTT
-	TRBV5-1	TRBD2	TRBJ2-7	CASRWGGSYEQYF	TGCGCCAGCAGATGGGGGGGCTCCTACGAGCAGTACTTC
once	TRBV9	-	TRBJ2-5	CASSLSGRPQETQYF	TGTGCCAGCAGCCTTAGTGGCAGGCCCCAAGAGACCCAGTACTTC
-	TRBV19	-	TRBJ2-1	CASSIVAGSEGEQFF	TGTGCCAGTAGTATAGTCGCGGGGAGCGAGGGTGAGCAGTTCTTC
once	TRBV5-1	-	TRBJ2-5	CASSPGSAQETQYF	TGCGCCAGCAGCCCCGGTAGCGCGCAAGAGACCCAGTACTTC
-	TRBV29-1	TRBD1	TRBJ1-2	CSVGERDSPRYGYTF	TGCAGCGTTGGCGAACGGGACAGCCCTAGGTATGGCTACACCTTC
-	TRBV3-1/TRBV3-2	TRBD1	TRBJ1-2	CASSHLDRGRGNYGYTF	TGTGCCAGCAGCCACCTGGACAGGGGTAGGGGAAACTATGGCTACACCTTC
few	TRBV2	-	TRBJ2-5	CASSQNSLETQYF	TGTGCCAGCAGTCAAAACAGCCTAGAGACCCAGTACTTC
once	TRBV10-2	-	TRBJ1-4	CASRDLGSSNEKLFF	TGCGCCAGCAGGGACCTAGGGAGCTCTAATGAAAAACTGTTTTTT
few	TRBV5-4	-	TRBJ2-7	CASSLHPYEQYF	TGTGCCAGCAGCTTACATCCCTACGAGCAGTACTTC
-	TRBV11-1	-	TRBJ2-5	CASSRGTQETQYF	TGTGCCAGCAGCCGAGGGACACAAGAGACCCAGTACTTC
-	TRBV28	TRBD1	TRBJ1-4	CASGRQGAGEKLFF	TGTGCCAGCGGGAGACAGGGGGCGGGGGAAAAACTGTTTTTT
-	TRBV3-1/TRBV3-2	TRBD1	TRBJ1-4	CASSSTGTDTEKLFF	TGTGCCAGCAGCTCCACCGGGACAGATACCGAAAAACTGTTTTTT
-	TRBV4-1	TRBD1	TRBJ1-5	CASSQQGARGNQPQHF	TGCGCCAGCAGCCAACAGGGGGCGCGTGGCAATCAGCCCCAGCATTTT
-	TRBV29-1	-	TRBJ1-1	CSATGGGNTEAFF	TGCAGCGCTACTGGGGGGGGGAACACTGAAGCTTTCTTT
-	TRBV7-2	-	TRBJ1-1	CASSPRAARAMNTEAFF	TGTGCCAGCAGCCCAAGGGCAGCCAGGGCAATGAACACTGAAGCTTTCTTT
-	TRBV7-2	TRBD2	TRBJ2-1	CASSLATGGYEQFF	TGTGCCAGCAGCTTAGCGACGGGGGGGTATGAGCAGTTCTTC
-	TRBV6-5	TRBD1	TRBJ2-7	CASSRDREPTYEQYF	TGTGCCAGCAGTCGGGACAGGGAGCCGACCTACGAGCAGTACTTC
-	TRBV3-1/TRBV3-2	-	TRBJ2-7	CASKAKGVSYEQYF	TGTGCCAGCAAGGCGAAGGGGGTTTCCTACGAGCAGTACTTC